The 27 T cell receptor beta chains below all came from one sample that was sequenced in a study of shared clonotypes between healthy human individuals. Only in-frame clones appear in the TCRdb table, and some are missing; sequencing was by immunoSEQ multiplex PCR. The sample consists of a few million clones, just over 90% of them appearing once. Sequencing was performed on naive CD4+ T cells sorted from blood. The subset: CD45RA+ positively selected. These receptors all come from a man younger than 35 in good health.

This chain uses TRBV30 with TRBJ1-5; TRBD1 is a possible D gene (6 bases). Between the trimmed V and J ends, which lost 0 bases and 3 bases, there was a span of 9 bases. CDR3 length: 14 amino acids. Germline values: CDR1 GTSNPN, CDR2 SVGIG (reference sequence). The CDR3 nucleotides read TGTGCCTGGAGTGTTGGACAGCACAATCAGCCCCAGCATTTT. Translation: CAWSVGQHNQPQHF.

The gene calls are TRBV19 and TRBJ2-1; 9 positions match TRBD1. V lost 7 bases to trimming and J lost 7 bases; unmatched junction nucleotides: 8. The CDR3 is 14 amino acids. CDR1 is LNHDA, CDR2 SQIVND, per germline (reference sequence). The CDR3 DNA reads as TGTGCCAGTAAAGGGGACAGGGAAAATAATGAGCAGTTCTTC. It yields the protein CASKGDRENNEQFF.

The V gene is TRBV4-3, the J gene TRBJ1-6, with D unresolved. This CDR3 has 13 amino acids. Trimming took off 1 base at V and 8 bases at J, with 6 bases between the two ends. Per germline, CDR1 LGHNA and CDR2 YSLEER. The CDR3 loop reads CASSQVPHSPLHF. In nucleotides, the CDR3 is TGCGCCAGCAGCCAAGTGCCCCATTCACCCCTCCACTTT.

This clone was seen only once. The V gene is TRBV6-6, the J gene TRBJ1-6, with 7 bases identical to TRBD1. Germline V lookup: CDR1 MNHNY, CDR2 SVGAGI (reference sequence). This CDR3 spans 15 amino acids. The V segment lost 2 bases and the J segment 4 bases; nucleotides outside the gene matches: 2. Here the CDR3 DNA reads TGTGCCAGCAGTTACGGACAGGCATATAATTCACCCCTCCACTTT. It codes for CASSYGQAYNSPLHF.

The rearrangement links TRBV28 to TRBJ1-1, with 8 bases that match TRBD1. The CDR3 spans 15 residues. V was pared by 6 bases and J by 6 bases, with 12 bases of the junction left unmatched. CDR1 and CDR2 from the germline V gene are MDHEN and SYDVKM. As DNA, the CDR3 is TGTGCCAGCAGCAGACAGGGGAGTATTTCATCTGAAGCTTTCTTT. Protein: CASSRQGSISSEAFF.

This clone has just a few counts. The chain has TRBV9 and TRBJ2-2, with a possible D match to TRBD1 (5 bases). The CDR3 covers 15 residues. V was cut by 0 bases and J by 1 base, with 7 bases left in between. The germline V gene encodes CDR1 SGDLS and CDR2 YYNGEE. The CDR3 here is CASSVGTKNTGELFF. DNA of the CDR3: TGTGCCAGCAGCGTAGGGACAAAGAACACCGGGGAGCTGTTTTTT.

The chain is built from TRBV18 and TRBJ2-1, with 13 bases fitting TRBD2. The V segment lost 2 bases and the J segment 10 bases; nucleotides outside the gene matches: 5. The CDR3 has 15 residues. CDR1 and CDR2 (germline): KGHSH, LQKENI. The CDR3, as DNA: TGTGCCAGCTCACCAGGGACTAGCGGGGCCACGGAGCAGTTCTTC. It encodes CASSPGTSGATEQFF.

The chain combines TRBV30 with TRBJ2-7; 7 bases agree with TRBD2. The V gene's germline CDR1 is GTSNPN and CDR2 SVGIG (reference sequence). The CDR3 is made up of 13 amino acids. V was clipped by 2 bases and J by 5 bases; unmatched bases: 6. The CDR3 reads CAWSPGLQDEQYF. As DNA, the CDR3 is TGTGCCTGGAGTCCGGGACTACAGGACGAGCAGTACTTC.

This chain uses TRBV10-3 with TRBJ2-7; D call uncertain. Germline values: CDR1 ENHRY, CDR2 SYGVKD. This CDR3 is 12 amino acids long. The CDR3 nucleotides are TGTGCTTATGGGTCTCAAGCTTGGGAGCAGTACTTC. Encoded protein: CAYGSQAWEQYF.

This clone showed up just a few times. CDR3 DNA sequence: TGTGCCAGCAGACCGGACACCTATGGCTACACCTTC. Translating it yields CASRPDTYGYTF. The gene calls are TRBV28 and TRBJ1-2, with D possibly matching TRBD1 (5 bases). The CDR3 loop spans 12 amino acids. Trimming took off 6 bases at V and 4 bases at J, with 9 bases between the two ends. Germline V gene lookup returns CDR1 MDHEN and CDR2 SYDVKM.

For the CDR3, the DNA is TGCGCCAGCAGCCAAGATTGGGGACAGGGAACTGAAGCTTTCTTT. It is translated as CASSQDWGQGTEAFF. The chain recombines TRBV4-3 with TRBJ1-1, with 9 bases aligning to TRBD1. Per the germline V gene, CDR1 is LGHNA and CDR2 is YSLEER. The CDR3 loop spans 15 amino acids. V shed 0 bases and J 5 bases; nucleotides not matched to a gene: 4.

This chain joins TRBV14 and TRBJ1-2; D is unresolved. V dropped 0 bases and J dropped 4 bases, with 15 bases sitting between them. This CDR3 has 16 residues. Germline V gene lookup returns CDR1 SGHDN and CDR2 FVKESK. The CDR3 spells CASSQEKGPRGYGYTF. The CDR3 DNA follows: TGTGCCAGCAGCCAAGAGAAAGGGCCCCGAGGCTATGGCTACACCTTC.

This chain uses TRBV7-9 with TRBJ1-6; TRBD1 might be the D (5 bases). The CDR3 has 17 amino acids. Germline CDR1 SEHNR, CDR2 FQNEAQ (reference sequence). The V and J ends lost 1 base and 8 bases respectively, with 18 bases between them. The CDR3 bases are TGTGCCAGCAGCTTAGAGGAGGAGGGGATTGTTTATTCACCCCTCCACTTT. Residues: CASSLEEEGIVYSPLHF.

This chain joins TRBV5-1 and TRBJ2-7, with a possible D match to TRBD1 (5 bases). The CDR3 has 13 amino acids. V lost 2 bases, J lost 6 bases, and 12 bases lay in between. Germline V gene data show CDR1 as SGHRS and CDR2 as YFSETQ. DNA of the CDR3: TGCGCCAGCAGCTTTTCGGACAAGAGCGAGCAGTACTTC. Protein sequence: CASSFSDKSEQYF.

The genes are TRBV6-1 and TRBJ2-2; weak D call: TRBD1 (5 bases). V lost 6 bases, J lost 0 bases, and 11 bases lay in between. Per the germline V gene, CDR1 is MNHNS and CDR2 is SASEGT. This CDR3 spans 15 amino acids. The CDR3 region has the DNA TGTGCCAGCAGAGCCCAGGACACGAACACCGGGGAGCTGTTTTTT. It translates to CASRAQDTNTGELFF.

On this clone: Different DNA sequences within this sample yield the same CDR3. The CDR3 protein is CASSIVRGETQYF. The CDR3 nucleotides read TGTGCCAGTAGTATAGTTCGAGGAGAGACCCAGTACTTC. The chain carries TRBV19 and TRBJ2-5; D is unresolved. Germline CDR1 LNHDA, CDR2 SQIVND (reference sequence). V was pared by 1 base and J by 4 bases, with 7 bases between. The CDR3 contains 13 residues.

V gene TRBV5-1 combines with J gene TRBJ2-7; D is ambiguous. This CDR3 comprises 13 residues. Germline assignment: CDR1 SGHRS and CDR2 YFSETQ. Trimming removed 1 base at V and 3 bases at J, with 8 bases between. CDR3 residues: CASSLRSYYEQYF. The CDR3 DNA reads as TGCGCCAGCAGCTTGCGGTCATACTACGAGCAGTACTTC.

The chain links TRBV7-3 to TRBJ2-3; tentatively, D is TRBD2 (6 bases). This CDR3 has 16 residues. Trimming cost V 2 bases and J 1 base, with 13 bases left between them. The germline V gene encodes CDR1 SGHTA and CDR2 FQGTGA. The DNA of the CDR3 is TGTGCCAGCAGCTTATCGGCGGGGACCGGCACAGATACGCAGTATTTT. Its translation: CASSLSAGTGTDTQYF.

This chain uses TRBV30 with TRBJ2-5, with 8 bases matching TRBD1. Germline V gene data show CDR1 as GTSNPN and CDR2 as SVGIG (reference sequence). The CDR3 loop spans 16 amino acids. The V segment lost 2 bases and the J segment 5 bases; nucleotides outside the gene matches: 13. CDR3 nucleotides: TGTGCCTGGAGTCCCAGGTCATCAGGGGGCATGGAGACCCAGTACTTC. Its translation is CAWSPRSSGGMETQYF.

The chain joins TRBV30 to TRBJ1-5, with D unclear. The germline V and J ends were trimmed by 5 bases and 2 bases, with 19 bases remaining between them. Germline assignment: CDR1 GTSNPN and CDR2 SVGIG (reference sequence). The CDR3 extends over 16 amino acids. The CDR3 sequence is CAWGGSEDVGNQPQHF. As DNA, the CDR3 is TGTGCCTGGGGCGGTTCGGAGGATGTGGGCAATCAGCCCCAGCATTTT.

CDR3 region: CSTGHQETQYF. Written as DNA, the CDR3 is TGCAGCACTGGACACCAAGAGACCCAGTACTTC. This rearrangement joins TRBV29-1 to TRBJ2-5; D gene unclear. CDR3 length equals 11 residues. V was trimmed by 8 bases and J by 0 bases, leaving 7 bases between them. Germline-derived CDR1 and CDR2 are SQVTM and ANQGSEA. The entire variable domain, with the rest obtained from reference TRBV29-1 and TRBJ2-5, is as follows: SAVISQKPSRDICQRGTSLTIQCQVDSQVTMMFWYRQQPGQSLTLIATANQGSEATYESGFVIDKFPISRPNLTFSTLTVSNMSPEDSSIYLCSTGHQETQYFGPGTRLLVL.

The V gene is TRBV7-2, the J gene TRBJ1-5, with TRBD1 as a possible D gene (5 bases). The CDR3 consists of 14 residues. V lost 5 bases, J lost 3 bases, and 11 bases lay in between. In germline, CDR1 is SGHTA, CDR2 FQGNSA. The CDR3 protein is CASSQGGANQPQHF. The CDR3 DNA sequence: TGTGCCAGCAGCCAGGGAGGGGCCAATCAGCCCCAGCATTTT.

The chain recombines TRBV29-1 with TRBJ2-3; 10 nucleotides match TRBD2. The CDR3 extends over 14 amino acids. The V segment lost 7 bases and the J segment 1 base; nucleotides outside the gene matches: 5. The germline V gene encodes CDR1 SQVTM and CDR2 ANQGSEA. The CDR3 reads CSAAGTSGTDTQYF. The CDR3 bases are TGCAGCGCCGCCGGGACTAGCGGCACAGATACGCAGTATTTT.

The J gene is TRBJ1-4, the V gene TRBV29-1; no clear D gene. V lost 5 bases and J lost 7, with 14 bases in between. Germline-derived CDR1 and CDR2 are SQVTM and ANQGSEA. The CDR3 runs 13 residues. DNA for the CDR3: TGCAGCGTTATTAGGTCCTCGGGTGAAAAACTGTTTTTT. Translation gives CSVIRSSGEKLFF.

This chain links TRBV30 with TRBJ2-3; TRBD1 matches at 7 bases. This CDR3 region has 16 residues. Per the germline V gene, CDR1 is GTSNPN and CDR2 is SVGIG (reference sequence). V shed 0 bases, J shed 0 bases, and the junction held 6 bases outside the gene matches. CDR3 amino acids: CAWSVGGTVSTDTQYF. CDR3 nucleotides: TGTGCCTGGAGTGTAGGTGGGACAGTTAGCACAGATACGCAGTATTTT.

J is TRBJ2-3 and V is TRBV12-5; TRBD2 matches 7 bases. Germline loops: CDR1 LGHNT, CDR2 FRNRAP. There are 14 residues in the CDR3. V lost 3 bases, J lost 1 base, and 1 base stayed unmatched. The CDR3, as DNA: TGTGCTAGTGGTTTTGGGAGGGGCACAGATACGCAGTATTTT. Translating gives CASGFGRGTDTQYF.

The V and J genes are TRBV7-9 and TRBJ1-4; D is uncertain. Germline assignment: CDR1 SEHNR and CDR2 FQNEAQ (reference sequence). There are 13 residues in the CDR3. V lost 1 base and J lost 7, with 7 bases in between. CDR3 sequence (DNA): TGTGCCAGCAGCTTAGGAAGTCGTGAAAAACTGTTTTTT. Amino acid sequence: CASSLGSREKLFF. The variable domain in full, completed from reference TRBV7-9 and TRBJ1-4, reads DTGVSQNPRHKITKRGQNVTFRCDPISEHNRLYWYRQTLGQGPEFLTYFQNEAQLEKSRLLSDRFSAERPKGSFSTLEIQRTEQGDSAMYLCASSLGSREKLFFGSGTQLSVL.